One sample yielded the 25 T cell receptor beta chains listed below, sequenced in a study of T cell repertoires in cytomegalovirus infection. One entry per CDR3 protein, called by TCRdb with MiXCR from the reads. The table has roughly 77,000 distinct CDR3 sequences, 3% to 4% seen once. The material sequenced was PBMCs. The receptors come from a human donor in good health (CMV status not recorded). Some clones in this sample may be carry-over from other donors' samples.

This clonotype was counted at least ten times. The rearrangement links TRBV7-2 to TRBJ1-3, with D unresolved. The V end was cut by 1 base, the J end by 2 bases, with 6 bases between. Germline lookup yields CDR1 SGHTA and CDR2 FQGNSA. CDR3 length: 14 residues. CDR3 loop: CASSLDWAGNTIYF. In DNA form, the CDR3 reads TGTGCCAGCAGCTTAGATTGGGCTGGAAACACCATATATTTT. Full variable domain (outside the CDR3, taken from reference TRBV7-2 and TRBJ1-3): GAGVSQSPSNKVTEKGKDVELRCDPISGHTALYWYRQSLGQGLEFLIYFQGNSAPDKSGLPSDRFSAERTGGSVSTLTIQRTQQEDSAVYLCASSLDWAGNTIYFGEGSWLTVV.

This clonotype was counted at least ten times. The gene calls are TRBV7-3 and TRBJ2-7; D uncertain. This CDR3 comprises 11 residues. Germline-derived CDR1 and CDR2 are SGHTA and FQGTGA. V was clipped by 5 bases and J by 4 bases, with 6 bases between them. The DNA of the CDR3 is TGTGCCAGCAGCCCCCTTTACGAGCAGTACTTC. Protein: CASSPLYEQYF.

This clonotype was detected many times. This chain's CDR3 is CAWDPTGDEQFF. In DNA form, the CDR3 reads TGTGCCTGGGATCCGACAGGGGATGAGCAGTTCTTC. This chain connects TRBV30 to TRBJ2-1; TRBD1 aligns across 8 bases. The CDR3 runs to 12 residues. With V trimmed by 5 bases and J by 8 bases, 5 bases remained unmatched. CDR1 is GTSNPN and CDR2 is SVGIG in the germline V gene (reference sequence).

This clonotype was picked up many times. The chain carries TRBV2 and TRBJ1-5; 7 bases are a match to TRBD1. This CDR3 comprises 14 residues. Germline values: CDR1 SNHLY, CDR2 FYNNEI. With V trimmed by 5 bases and J by 3 bases, 4 bases remained unmatched. Here the CDR3 reads CASSLTGANQPQHF. The CDR3 bases are TGTGCCAGCAGTCTTACAGGGGCCAATCAGCCCCAGCATTTT. The full variable domain, completed using reference TRBV2 and TRBJ1-5, is EPEVTQTPSHQVTQMGQEVILRCVPISNHLYFYWYRQILGQKVEFLVSFYNNEISEKSEIFDDQFSVERPDGSNFTLKIRSTKLEDSAMYFCASSLTGANQPQHFGDGTRLSIL.

This chain connects TRBV28 to TRBJ1-1, with a tentative D call TRBD1 (5 bases). The germline V gene encodes CDR1 MDHEN and CDR2 SYDVKM. V lost 3 bases to trimming and J lost 2 bases, with 10 bases between them. The CDR3 has 14 residues. CDR3 nucleotide sequence: TGTGCCAGCAGTTTCCCCGGGGGAAACACTGAAGCTTTCTTT. Protein product: CASSFPGGNTEAFF.

This clonotype has at least ten counts. The V gene is TRBV19, the J gene TRBJ1-2; no reliable D call. Germline loops: CDR1 LNHDA, CDR2 SQIVND (reference sequence). The CDR3 runs to 12 residues. Trimming pared 8 bases from V and 8 bases from J, leaving 15 bases between. The CDR3 region has the DNA TGTGCCAGTCGGCGGAGGTGGTACGGCTACACCTTC. This gives the protein CASRRRWYGYTF.

This clonotype was recorded at least ten times. The V call is TRBV7-2, the J call TRBJ1-5; D is undetermined. Trimming removed 1 base from V and 4 bases from J, with 11 bases in between. The CDR3 has 15 amino acids. The germline V gene encodes CDR1 SGHTA and CDR2 FQGNSA. The CDR3: CASSLDGRENQPQHF. CDR3 coding DNA: TGTGCCAGCAGCTTAGATGGGCGGGAGAATCAGCCCCAGCATTTT.

The chain recombines TRBV28 with TRBJ2-5; D is perhaps TRBD2 (6 bases). CDR1 and CDR2 (germline): MDHEN, SYDVKM. The CDR3 totals 13 residues. Trimming left V 2 bases short and J 5 bases short, with 9 bases between. The CDR3 DNA is TGTGCCAGCAGTTTAGCGGGATCTGAGACCCAGTACTTC. It yields the protein CASSLAGSETQYF.

This clonotype showed up many times. V is TRBV19 and J is TRBJ1-6; the D is unclear. The CDR3 has 13 residues. Germline-derived CDR1 and CDR2 are LNHDA and SQIVND (reference sequence). The V gene lost 5 bases and the J gene lost 9 bases, with 11 bases spanning the gap. This CDR3 is CASSFMGSSPLHF. The CDR3 DNA sequence: TGTGCCAGTAGTTTCATGGGATCTTCACCCCTCCACTTT. Complete variable domain (other parts from reference TRBV19 and TRBJ1-6): DGGITQSPKYLFRKEGQNVTLSCEQNLNHDAMYWYRQDPGQGLRLIYYSQIVNDFQKGDIAEGYSVSREKKESFPLTVTSAQKNPTAFYLCASSFMGSSPLHFGNGTRLTVT.

This clonotype was detected ten times or more. The rearrangement joins TRBV7-2 to TRBJ2-3, with D uncertain. Germline-derived CDR1 and CDR2 are SGHTA and FQGNSA. The CDR3 extends over 14 amino acids. Trimming cost V 5 bases and J 2 bases, with 11 bases left between them. The CDR3 reads CASSLLRITDTQYF. The CDR3 nucleotides read TGTGCCAGCAGCCTCCTCAGGATCACAGATACGCAGTATTTT. Full variable domain (rest looked up from reference TRBV7-2 and TRBJ2-3): GAGVSQSPSNKVTEKGKDVELRCDPISGHTALYWYRQSLGQGLEFLIYFQGNSAPDKSGLPSDRFSAERTGGSVSTLTIQRTQQEDSAVYLCASSLLRITDTQYFGPGTRLTVL.

This clonotype was picked up many times. The chain employs TRBV7-6 and TRBJ2-2; possibly TRBD1 or TRBD2 for D (6 bases each). Germline lookup yields CDR1 SGHVS and CDR2 FNYEAQ. The CDR3 consists of 18 residues. V lost 0 bases, J lost 1 base, and 15 bases lay in between. CDR3 coding DNA: TGTGCCAGCAGCTTAGCGGGGGGCTCCCCGAAGAACACCGGGGAGCTGTTTTTT. Its translation: CASSLAGGSPKNTGELFF.

This clonotype has ten or more counts. The V and J genes are TRBV7-2 and TRBJ1-1; D ambiguous. Trimming took 0 bases from V and 11 from J, leaving 10 bases between them. The CDR3 loop spans 12 amino acids. The germline CDR1 and CDR2 sequences are SGHTA and FQGNSA. This CDR3 is CASSLAAGGAFF. CDR3 sequence (DNA): TGTGCCAGCAGCTTAGCTGCAGGAGGGGCTTTCTTT.

Ten or more counts support this clonotype. V usage is TRBV11-3 and J usage is TRBJ2-1; D is ambiguous. Deletions cut 0 bases from V and 0 bases from J, with 3 bases between. CDR1 is SGHNT, CDR2 YENEEA, per germline. This CDR3 has 14 residues. The CDR3 is CASSLESSYNEQFF. In DNA, the CDR3 is TGTGCCAGCAGCTTAGAGAGCTCCTACAATGAGCAGTTCTTC.

In its sample, this clonotype was seen many times. The chain is built from TRBV7-2 and TRBJ2-1, with TRBD2 matching 13 bases. CDR3 size: 15 residues. CDR1 is SGHTA and CDR2 is FQGNSA in the germline V gene. V gave up 5 bases and J gave up 4 bases; unmatched junction bases: 2. The chain's CDR3 is CASSPTSGGYNEQFF. Written as DNA, the CDR3 is TGTGCCAGCAGCCCGACTAGCGGGGGGTACAATGAGCAGTTCTTC.

This clonotype showed up many times. The rearrangement uses TRBV20-1 and TRBJ2-3; maybe TRBD2 (6 bases). V lost 5 bases to trimming and J lost 2 bases, with 8 bases between them. From germline, CDR1 is DFQATT and CDR2 SNEGSKA (reference sequence). There are 12 residues in the CDR3. This CDR3 reads CSAAGSTDTQYF. The CDR3 coding sequence is TGCAGTGCTGCGGGATCCACAGATACGCAGTATTTT.

This clonotype appeared many times. The CDR3 sequence: CASSKDMYNEQFF. DNA for the CDR3: TGTGCCAGCTCTAAGGACATGTACAATGAGCAGTTCTTC. The rearrangement uses TRBV7-2 and TRBJ2-1, with D perhaps matching TRBD1 (5 bases). This CDR3 region has 13 residues. Looked up from germline, CDR1 is SGHTA and CDR2 is FQGNSA. Trimming cost V 8 bases and J 4 bases, with 12 bases left between them. Full variable domain (rest looked up from reference TRBV7-2 and TRBJ2-1): GAGVSQSPSNKVTEKGKDVELRCDPISGHTALYWYRQSLGQGLEFLIYFQGNSAPDKSGLPSDRFSAERTGGSVSTLTIQRTQQEDSAVYLCASSKDMYNEQFFGPGTRLTVL.

Many counts were recorded for this clonotype. The genes are TRBV27 and TRBJ2-1, with 13 positions matching TRBD2. The CDR3 runs 19 residues. The germline CDR1 and CDR2 sequences are MNHEY and SMNVEV (reference sequence). The V segment lost 5 bases and the J segment 0 bases; nucleotides outside the gene matches: 10. The CDR3 sequence: CASSTRTSGSPSSYNEQFF. Written as DNA, the CDR3 is TGTGCCAGCAGTACCAGGACTAGCGGGAGTCCCAGCTCCTACAATGAGCAGTTCTTC.

The sample holds many counts of this clonotype. The V call is TRBV7-2, the J call TRBJ2-2; 10 nucleotides align to TRBD2. The CDR3 is 18 amino acids. CDR1 is SGHTA and CDR2 is FQGNSA in the germline V gene. With 2 bases clipped from V and 4 bases from J, the junction kept 10 bases outside the gene matches. The CDR3 DNA reads TGTGCCAGCAGCTTATATTCAGCGGGAGGGGTTGCCACCGGGGAGCTGTTTTTT. Protein: CASSLYSAGGVATGELFF.

Ten or more counts support this clonotype. V is TRBV7-2 and J is TRBJ1-1; no reliable D call. Germline CDR1 SGHTA, CDR2 FQGNSA. CDR3 length equals 13 residues. V was clipped by 5 bases and J by 1 base, with 8 bases between them. CDR3: CASSPQENTEAFF. As DNA, the CDR3 is TGTGCCAGCAGCCCCCAGGAGAACACTGAAGCTTTCTTT.

This clonotype was observed many times. The J gene is TRBJ2-2, the V gene TRBV7-2; tentatively, D is TRBD1 or TRBD2 (5 bases each). The germline V gene has CDR1 SGHTA and CDR2 FQGNSA. V was pared by 2 bases and J by 2 bases, with 12 bases between. The CDR3 is made up of 16 amino acids. CDR3 coding DNA: TGTGCCAGCAGCTTAAAAGGGACGGTCAACACCGGGGAGCTGTTTTTT. Protein sequence: CASSLKGTVNTGELFF.

This clonotype was observed many times. The CDR3 coding sequence is TGTGCCAGCAGCTTAGTGACTAGCGAGTACGAGCAGTACTTC. Protein product: CASSLVTSEYEQYF. V and J are TRBV7-9 and TRBJ2-7, with 8 nucleotides matching TRBD2. The CDR3 spans 14 residues. CDR1 and CDR2 from the germline V gene are SEHNR and FQNEAQ (reference sequence). V lost 1 base, J lost 4 bases, and 3 bases stayed unmatched.

This clonotype was recorded at least ten times. The chain uses TRBV7-2 and TRBJ2-2, with 13 bases that match TRBD2. Per the germline V gene, CDR1 is SGHTA and CDR2 is FQGNSA. The CDR3 spans 15 residues. The J segment lost 8 bases and the V segment lost 5 bases, leaving 5 bases of the junction unmatched. The CDR3 bases are TGTGCCAGCAGCGGTGGACTAGCGGGAGAAGGGGAGCTGTTTTTT. This sequence encodes CASSGGLAGEGELFF.

This clonotype was recorded many times. The chain couples TRBV6-5 to TRBJ1-1; D is unresolved. With 2 bases removed from V and 4 bases from J, the gap between germline ends came to 8 bases. In germline, CDR1 is MNHEY, CDR2 SVGAGI. CDR3 length: 13 amino acids. The CDR3 sequence is CASSYAGSTEAFF. The CDR3 nucleotides read TGTGCCAGCAGTTACGCGGGTTCCACTGAAGCTTTCTTT.

This clonotype was observed a few times. The chain carries TRBV4-1 and TRBJ2-6; TRBD1 agrees at 8 bases. Germline V CDR1 and CDR2: MGHRA, YSYEKL. The ends lost 1 base at V and 4 bases at J; junction bases unmatched: 6. The length of the CDR3 is 17 residues. This CDR3 is CASSQGQGALGANVLTF. The CDR3 nucleotides are TGCGCCAGCAGCCAAGGGCAGGGGGCGCTCGGGGCCAACGTCCTGACTTTC.

This clonotype was recorded many times. This rearrangement joins TRBV28 to TRBJ2-3; D might be TRBD1 or TRBD2, each matching 6 bases. CDR3 length equals 17 residues. Trimming left V 6 bases short and J 2 bases short, with 21 bases between. Germline V gene lookup returns CDR1 MDHEN and CDR2 SYDVKM. This CDR3 is CASSFFIEGGDTDTQYF. The CDR3 DNA follows: TGTGCCAGCAGCTTTTTTATAGAGGGGGGCGACACAGATACGCAGTATTTT.